This T cell receptor (beta chain) was sequenced in a study of a mutant IDH1 vaccine in newly diagnosed glioma. For this clone: The antigen remains unidentified.

The time point denotes: week 35, safety follow-up. It was 300 ug of mutant IDH1 20-mer peptide that made up each vaccine dose, given with topical imiquimod. In germline, CDR1 is SGHRS, CDR2 YFSETQ. Germline trimming cut 2 bases from V and 1 base from J; bases unmatched to any gene: 5. The CDR3 runs to 15 residues. Using immunoSEQ multiplex PCR, the repertoire was profiled, and TCRdb retains in-frame clones only, with some absent. The sample carries about 32,000 clones, approximately 77% recorded once. This chain links TRBV5-1 with TRBJ1-1; TRBD1 matches at 7 bases. This TCR came from a man younger than 45 with glioma. The sample was PBMCs, taken from a glioma patient whose treatment included an IDH1 peptide vaccine. CDR3 region: CASSFYDRANTEAFF. The DNA for the CDR3 is TGCGCCAGCAGCTTCTACGACAGGGCGAACACTGAAGCTTTCTTT.